The source of this TCR beta chain is a study of early T cells in non-severe SARS-CoV-2 infection. Background on the study: Whole-blood bulk RNA, unsorted, was sequenced, and chains were unpaired.

The sample holds many counts of this clonotype. CDR1 is DFQATT, CDR2 SNEGSKA, per germline (reference sequence). With 3 bases clipped from V and 4 bases from J, the junction kept 17 bases outside the gene matches. There are 17 residues in the CDR3. Individual cDNA molecules were tagged with unique molecular identifiers. In TCRdb, the 5' RACE reads were re-called with MiXCR into one record per CDR3 protein. Altogether approximately 77,000 distinct CDR3 sequences are present, 5% being singletons, with the ten largest covering roughly 6.6%. The rearrangement joins TRBV20-1 to TRBJ2-7; 8 positions agree with TRBD1. Sequenced material: whole blood, taken at baseline. This TCR was recovered from an adult who was a healthcare worker with PCR-confirmed SARS-CoV-2 infection or an uninfected control (not recorded which). This CDR3 reads CSARGQVNTPTGYEQYF. In DNA form, the CDR3 reads TGCAGTGCTAGGGGACAGGTAAACACCCCGACAGGGTACGAGCAGTACTTC.